These T cell receptor beta chains were read from a single sample in a study of cytomegalovirus exposure and HLA in healthy donors. Generated by immunoSEQ multiplex PCR, the TCRdb table keeps only in-frame clones and is missing some. This table holds fewer than 150,000 clones, around 82% found once. The specimen was PBMCs. These receptors all stem from a man aged 50 to 59 in good health and CMV-seronegative. Both conserved end residues are part of each CDR3. A D gene is named only where the DNA matches it firmly. Only part of the rows carry a size: once, few, many, or a class if the clone is expanded.

J gene: TRBJ2-7; clone size: .; V gene: TRBV27; D gene: .; CDR3 protein: CASSFGTPPYEQYF; CDR3 DNA: TGTGCCAGCAGTTTTGGGACTCCGCCCTACGAGCAGTACTTC
J gene: TRBJ2-3; clone size: few; V gene: TRBV11-2; D gene: TRBD2; CDR3 protein: CASRGTSLGTQYF; CDR3 DNA: TGTGCCAGCAGGGGGACTAGTTTAGGTACGCAGTATTTT
J gene: TRBJ2-7; clone size: .; V gene: TRBV9; D gene: .; CDR3 protein: CASPFRLPTYEQYF; CDR3 DNA: TGTGCCAGCCCCTTCAGACTTCCCACCTACGAGCAGTACTTC
J gene: TRBJ1-5; clone size: few; V gene: TRBV5-1; D gene: TRBD1; CDR3 protein: CASSPTGNNQPQHF; CDR3 DNA: TGCGCCAGCAGCCCGACAGGGAACAATCAGCCCCAGCATTTT
J gene: TRBJ2-7; clone size: .; V gene: TRBV2; D gene: .; CDR3 protein: CASSLRYEQYF; CDR3 DNA: TGTGCCAGCAGTCTGCGCTACGAGCAGTACTTC
J gene: TRBJ2-1; clone size: once; V gene: TRBV4-3; D gene: TRBD2; CDR3 protein: CASSQEAGGPSEQFF; CDR3 DNA: TGCGCCAGCAGCCAAGAGGCGGGAGGGCCTAGTGAGCAGTTCTTC
J gene: TRBJ2-1; clone size: few; V gene: TRBV4-1; D gene: .; CDR3 protein: CASSQEPPVTSIGEQFF; CDR3 DNA: TGCGCCAGCAGCCAAGAACCCCCAGTTACAAGTATTGGTGAGCAGTTCTTC
J gene: TRBJ2-3; clone size: .; V gene: TRBV19; D gene: .; CDR3 protein: CASKPSPLGADTQYF; CDR3 DNA: TGTGCCAGTAAACCTTCCCCCCTCGGGGCAGATACGCAGTATTTT
J gene: TRBJ2-5; clone size: .; V gene: TRBV28; D gene: TRBD1; CDR3 protein: CASSLGGQGAKETQYF; CDR3 DNA: TGTGCCAGCAGTTTAGGGGGACAGGGGGCGAAGGAGACCCAGTACTTC
J gene: TRBJ2-5; clone size: .; V gene: TRBV6-5; D gene: TRBD2; CDR3 protein: CASNGGEETQYF; CDR3 DNA: TGTGCCAGCAATGGGGGGGAAGAGACCCAGTACTTC
J gene: TRBJ2-1; clone size: .; V gene: TRBV5-7; D gene: .; CDR3 protein: CASSLASHESNNEQFF; CDR3 DNA: TGTGCCAGCAGCTTGGCTTCGCACGAGTCAAACAATGAGCAGTTCTTC
J gene: TRBJ2-7; clone size: .; V gene: TRBV6-1; D gene: .; CDR3 protein: CASSEYSIYEQYF; CDR3 DNA: TGTGCCAGCAGTGAATATTCAATCTACGAGCAGTACTTC